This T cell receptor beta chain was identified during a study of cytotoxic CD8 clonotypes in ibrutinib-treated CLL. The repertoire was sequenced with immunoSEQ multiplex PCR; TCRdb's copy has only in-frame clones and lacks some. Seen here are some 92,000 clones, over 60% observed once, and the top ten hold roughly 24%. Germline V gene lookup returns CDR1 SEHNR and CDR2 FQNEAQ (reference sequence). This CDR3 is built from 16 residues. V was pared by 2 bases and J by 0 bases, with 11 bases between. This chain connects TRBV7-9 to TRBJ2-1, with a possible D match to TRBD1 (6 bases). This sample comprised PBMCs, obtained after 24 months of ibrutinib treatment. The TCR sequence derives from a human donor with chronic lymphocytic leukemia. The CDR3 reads CASSLYRTDSYNEQFF. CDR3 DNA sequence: TGTGCCAGCAGCTTATACAGGACAGACTCCTACAATGAGCAGTTCTTC.